The 10 T cell receptor beta chains below were found in one sample sequenced in a study of cytomegalovirus exposure and HLA in healthy donors. Primers for the PCR totalled 60 Vbeta and 13 Jbeta. Assay used: immunoSEQ multiplex PCR; TCRdb lists only in-frame clones, some missing. The table includes roughly 80,000 clones, roughly four fifths detected once. Sequencing input: PBMCs. The source is a male donor in good health and CMV-seropositive.

This chain links TRBV19 with TRBJ1-2; the D gene is possibly TRBD1 (6 bases). V lost 3 bases and J lost 4, with 18 bases in between. CDR3 length: 16 residues. Germline V CDR1 and CDR2: LNHDA, SQIVND (reference sequence). The DNA for the CDR3 is TGTGCCAGTAGTATGAGGTTGAAGGCACAGGGCTATGGCTACACCTTC. It translates to CASSMRLKAQGYGYTF.

In DNA, the CDR3 is TGTGCCAGCAGCGGCGATGGGCAGGGCGAGCAGTACTTC. Translation gives CASSGDGQGEQYF. The chain is built from TRBV11-2 and TRBJ2-7, with a possible D match to TRBD1 (5 bases). CDR1 SGHAT and CDR2 FQNNGV come from the germline V gene. The ends were cut back, 5 bases at V and 6 bases at J, with 14 bases in the middle. The CDR3 consists of 13 residues.

The rearrangement links TRBV5-1 to TRBJ2-3; 14 nucleotides agree with TRBD2. CDR3 length: 17 residues. The J segment lost 6 bases and the V segment lost 0 bases, leaving 6 bases of the junction unmatched. The germline gives CDR1 SGHRS, CDR2 YFSETQ. This CDR3 is CASSLATGTSGSDTQYF. The DNA for the CDR3 is TGCGCCAGCAGCTTGGCCACCGGGACTAGCGGGAGCGATACGCAGTATTTT.

The chain recombines TRBV5-1 with TRBJ1-2, with 7 nucleotides matching TRBD1. The germline V gene encodes CDR1 SGHRS and CDR2 YFSETQ. J lost 2 bases, V lost 4 bases, and 2 bases had no gene match. CDR3 size: 13 residues. The chain's CDR3 is CASSKGQNYGYTF. The CDR3 bases are TGCGCCAGCAGCAAGGGACAGAACTATGGCTACACCTTC.

The rearrangement uses TRBV5-8 and TRBJ2-1; 15 nucleotides match TRBD2. The V gene end was trimmed by 5 bases and the J gene end by 15 bases; junction bases not matched to a gene: 9. From germline, CDR1 is SGHTS and CDR2 YDEGEE. The length of the CDR3 is 14 residues. DNA of the CDR3: TGTGCCAGCAGGCCTGGACTAGCGGGAGGGTTCCTGTTCTTC. It yields the protein CASRPGLAGGFLFF.

This chain joins TRBV6-4 and TRBJ1-4, with a weak D call TRBD1 (5 bases). V was cut by 7 bases and J by 8 bases, with 17 bases left in between. The CDR3 covers 14 residues. From germline, CDR1 is MRHNA and CDR2 SNTAGT. CDR3 nucleotides: TGTGCCAGCAACCTTAAGGGACTGGGGGAAAAACTGTTTTTT. Residues: CASNLKGLGEKLFF.

The gene calls are TRBV19 and TRBJ2-6; D might be TRBD2 (7 bases). There are 16 residues in the CDR3. Trimming stripped 4 bases from V and 0 bases from J, with 10 bases between. Germline lookup yields CDR1 LNHDA and CDR2 SQIVND (reference sequence). This CDR3 is CASSKGGNSGANVLTF. CDR3 DNA: TGTGCCAGTAGTAAGGGGGGGAACTCTGGGGCCAACGTCCTGACTTTC.

V and J are TRBV7-8 and TRBJ1-3; 7 bases match TRBD1. Germline V CDR1 and CDR2: SGHVS, FQNEAQ. The CDR3 loop spans 16 amino acids. The ends lost 5 bases at V and 2 bases at J; junction bases unmatched: 9. In DNA form, the CDR3 reads TGTGCCAGCAGCACCCAATCTACAGGGGCTGGAAACACCATATATTTT. This translates into CASSTQSTGAGNTIYF.

Remarks on this clone: This CDR3 is also generated by other DNA sequences in the sample. The chain joins TRBV25-1 to TRBJ1-5, with 8 bases matching TRBD1. There are 13 residues in the CDR3. Trimming removed 10 bases from V and 4 bases from J; junction bases left unmatched: 6. Germline assignment: CDR1 MGHDK and CDR2 SYGVNS. Written as DNA, the CDR3 is TGTGCCACATCCAGACAGGGGAATCAGCCCCAGCATTTT. Amino acids: CATSRQGNQPQHF.

The chain joins TRBV7-9 to TRBJ2-5; 12 nucleotides agree with TRBD1. The germline CDR1 and CDR2 sequences are SEHNR and FQNEAQ (reference sequence). CDR3 length equals 18 residues. Germline trimming cut 0 bases from V and 5 bases from J; bases unmatched to any gene: 10. CDR3 nucleotide sequence: TGTGCCAGCAGCTTAGCCCACGTACGGGACAGGGGGCGGGAGACCCAGTACTTC. This gives the protein CASSLAHVRDRGRETQYF.